The T cell receptor beta chain described here comes from a study of blood T cells in healthy people across ages. The CDR3 sequence is 12 residues long. V was clipped by 6 bases and J by 6 bases; unmatched bases: 5. CDR1 is DFQATT, CDR2 SNEGSKA, per germline (reference sequence). Isolation per sample recovered at least 6 million PBMCs. The second PCR ran roughly 7 to 12 cycles with a sample-barcoded 5' primer and J-beta primers. Each CDR3 protein gets one entry after TCRdb re-called the 5' RACE reads with MiXCR. The sample records 920,000 or so distinct CDR3 sequences, less than 50% being singletons. Sequencing was carried out using blood. V and J are TRBV20-1 and TRBJ1-2; TRBD1 agrees at 9 bases. The origin of this receptor is an older woman in good health. CDR3 sequence (DNA): TGCAGTGCCCCGGGACAGGGAAATGGCTACACCTTC. Translated: CSAPGQGNGYTF.